This T cell receptor beta chain was retrieved from a study of blood T cell repertoires in COVID-19. Background on the study: COVID-19 samples from acute and convalescent phases originated in the United States, Italy and Spain. Sources were T cells, B-cell-depleted T cells, or PBMCs; the material itself was cDNA or gDNA.

Residents of under 25 US areas, aged roughly 18 to 89 years, made up the participants. The study counted Cohort 3 donors as recovered given two negative PCRs, clearance, or symptom resolution. Germline V CDR1 and CDR2: LGHNT, FRNRAP. V lost 0 bases to trimming and J lost 0 bases, with 14 bases between them. The CDR3 runs to 17 residues. The protocol was immunoSEQ multiplex PCR, while the TCRdb copy is restricted to in-frame clones and leaves out a portion. The sample contains about half a million clones, roughly nine tenths of which appear only once. This clone has a handful of counts. Sequencing was performed on PBMCs or T cells enriched from blood (not recorded which). This receptor was taken from a woman between 55 and 75 years old who had recovered from COVID-19. The chain links TRBV12-5 to TRBJ1-1; D ambiguous. The CDR3 bases are TGTGCTAGTGGTTTGGTACTGGAGAAGACCATGAACACTGAAGCTTTCTTT. Its translation: CASGLVLEKTMNTEAFF.